The 21 T cell receptor beta chains below all came from one sample that was sequenced in a study of T cell responses to AZD1222 COVID-19 vaccine. Profiling relied on immunoSEQ multiplex PCR, and the TCRdb table lists in-frame clones only, not all of them. Here the sample spans about 100,000 clones, 88% being singletons. The sequencing used peripheral blood, collected on day 0 of AZD1222 vaccination. These receptors all come from an adult in good health.

The J gene is TRBJ2-4, the V gene TRBV18, with 9 nucleotides matching TRBD1. Germline V gives CDR1 KGHSH, CDR2 LQKENI. This CDR3 contains 14 residues. V lost 3 bases, J lost 7 bases, and 4 bases stayed unmatched. CDR3 nucleotides: TGTGCCAGCTCACCGCGGACAGGGGACAACATTCAGTACTTC. As protein: CASSPRTGDNIQYF. Supplemented by reference TRBV18 and TRBJ2-4, the full variable domain reads NAGVMQNPRHLVRRRGQEARLRCSPMKGHSHVYWYRQLPEEGLKFMVYLQKENIIDESGMPKERFSAEFPKEGPSILRIQQVVRGDSAAYFCASSPRTGDNIQYFGAGTRLSVL.

In its sample, this clone was seen once. At one end the junction does not follow the germline gene, possibly because of a read error. This rearrangement joins TRBV4-3 to TRBJ1-1, with D possibly being TRBD1 (6 bases). Per the germline V gene, CDR1 is LGHNA and CDR2 is YSLEER. This CDR3 contains 15 residues. CDR3 loop: CASSQDRGTASVVSF. CDR3 sequence (DNA): TGCGCCAGCAGCCAAGATAGGGGGACGGCATCTGTCGTTTCCTTT.

Only a few counts were recorded for this clone. This chain links TRBV12-3 or TRBV12-4 with TRBJ2-7, with no clear D. This CDR3 comprises 12 residues. Trimming took 2 bases from V and 1 from J, leaving 3 bases between them. The CDR3 coding sequence is TGTGCCAGCAGTTTACGTTCCTACGAGCAGTACTTC. It translates to CASSLRSYEQYF.

The gene calls are TRBV7-2 and TRBJ1-5; D is ambiguous. The CDR3 totals 12 residues. Per germline, CDR1 SGHTA and CDR2 FQGNSA. Trimming took off 5 bases at V and 7 bases at J, with 9 bases between the two ends. Here the CDR3 reads CASSRTGQPQHF. In DNA form, the CDR3 reads TGTGCCAGCAGCAGGACGGGACAGCCCCAGCATTTT.

The chain joins TRBV10-1 to TRBJ1-5; the D gene is possibly TRBD1 (5 bases). The CDR3 is 16 residues long. Germline values: CDR1 WNHNN, CDR2 SYGVQD (reference sequence). V dropped 10 bases and J dropped 0 bases, with 19 bases sitting between them. The CDR3 DNA reads TGCGCCAACTACCTGAGGAGGACATTTAGCAATCAGCCCCAGCATTTT. This sequence encodes CANYLRRTFSNQPQHF.

This clone was seen just once. The chain recombines TRBV18 with TRBJ1-1, with D perhaps TRBD1 (5 bases). CDR3 length: 14 residues. Trimming took off 3 bases at V and 6 bases at J, with 14 bases between the two ends. Germline V gives CDR1 KGHSH, CDR2 LQKENI. As DNA, the CDR3 is TGTGCCAGCTCACCCGCGGGGGGAGTCGCTGAAGCTTTCTTT. Residues: CASSPAGGVAEAFF.

This rearrangement joins TRBV11-2 to TRBJ2-3; 8 nucleotides line up with TRBD1. The trim removed 8 bases at V and 6 bases at J, leaving 13 bases unmatched. Germline values: CDR1 SGHAT, CDR2 FQNNGV. CDR3 length equals 15 residues. The CDR3 is CASSIRTGGSDTQYF. The CDR3 nucleotides read TGTGCCAGCTCCATAAGAACAGGGGGATCTGATACGCAGTATTTT.

This clone was picked up one time. J is TRBJ1-1 and V is TRBV11-3; D is possibly TRBD1 (5 bases). Trimming stripped 10 bases from V and 3 bases from J, with 27 bases between. This CDR3 region has 17 residues. Germline values: CDR1 SGHNT, CDR2 YENEEA. This CDR3 is CATSRDYSFSGYTEAFF. The CDR3 bases are TGTGCCACCTCTAGGGACTACTCTTTCTCCGGGTACACTGAAGCTTTCTTT.

The sample holds a few counts of this clone. The chain uses TRBV28 and TRBJ1-6, with TRBD1 as a possible D gene (6 bases). CDR1 and CDR2 (germline): MDHEN, SYDVKM. Deletions cut 6 bases from V and 13 bases from J, with 13 bases between. The CDR3 is made up of 12 amino acids. CDR3: CASRELQGPLHF. The CDR3 DNA reads as TGTGCCAGCAGAGAACTCCAGGGGCCCCTCCACTTT.

The gene calls are TRBV5-4 and TRBJ2-5, with 9 nucleotides matching TRBD1. This CDR3 contains 14 residues. After removal of 2 bases from V and 4 bases from J, the junction contained 3 bases not matched to a gene. Looked up from germline, CDR1 is SGHNT and CDR2 is YYREEE (reference sequence). CDR3 protein: CASSFGQGRETQYF. DNA for the CDR3: TGTGCCAGCAGCTTTGGACAGGGGAGAGAGACCCAGTACTTC.

This clone has a single count. The chain combines TRBV7-2 with TRBJ2-7; D gene uncertain. This CDR3 comprises 17 residues. Trimming shortened V by 2 bases and J by 0 bases, and 17 bases separated the two germline ends. Germline V gene data show CDR1 as SGHTA and CDR2 as FQGNSA. The CDR3 nucleotides read TGTGCCAGCAGCTTATTCCCCCTCGGGCCGAGCTCCTACGAGCAGTACTTC. It translates to CASSLFPLGPSSYEQYF.

The count of this clone is one. The V gene is TRBV27, the J gene TRBJ2-7; D remains unclear. Germline V gives CDR1 MNHEY, CDR2 SMNVEV (reference sequence). Trimming removed 6 bases at V and 7 bases at J, with 25 bases between. The CDR3 has 16 residues. The CDR3 DNA follows: TGTGCCAGCAGCCCCGGTGGGTTTCCCTCGCTTAGGGAGCAGTACTTC. It encodes CASSPGGFPSLREQYF.

This sequence joins TRBV7-9 and TRBJ1-3; 7 bases fit TRBD1. Losses at the gene ends were 11 bases for V and 2 bases for J; bases not matched to a gene: 9. The CDR3 spans 14 residues. Germline CDR1 reads SEHNR; CDR2 reads FQNEAQ (reference sequence). The CDR3 region is CAWAFGTAGNTIYF. For the CDR3, the DNA is TGTGCCTGGGCTTTTGGGACAGCTGGAAACACCATATATTTT.

This rearrangement joins TRBV5-6 to TRBJ2-7; D is undetermined. The germline gives CDR1 SGHDT, CDR2 YYEEEE. This CDR3 is 16 amino acids long. The V and J ends lost 1 base and 1 base respectively, with 15 bases between them. CDR3: CASSLRPRKWSYEQYF. The CDR3 DNA reads as TGTGCCAGCAGCTTGCGACCCCGTAAGTGGTCCTACGAGCAGTACTTC.

This clone was seen just once. The chain combines TRBV7-9 with TRBJ2-1; possibly TRBD1 for D (5 bases). The ends were cut back, 5 bases at V and 1 base at J, with 9 bases in the middle. Germline CDR1 reads SEHNR; CDR2 reads FQNEAQ (reference sequence). The CDR3 totals 14 residues. The CDR3: CASSGRDSYNEQFF. In nucleotides, the CDR3 is TGTGCCAGCAGCGGCAGGGATTCCTACAATGAGCAGTTCTTC.

The chain is built from TRBV7-2 and TRBJ1-5; no reliable D call. Germline lookup yields CDR1 SGHTA and CDR2 FQGNSA. The CDR3 has 14 residues. Trimming removed 1 base from V and 2 bases from J, with 6 bases in between. The DNA for the CDR3 is TGTGCCAGCAGCTTAGAGGTAGGCAATCAGCCCCAGCATTTT. Its protein product is CASSLEVGNQPQHF.

The chain combines TRBV7-2 with TRBJ2-1, with TRBD2 matching over 15 bases. The CDR3 covers 19 residues. Germline CDR1 is SGHTA and CDR2 is FQGNSA. J lost 6 bases, V lost 2 bases, and 11 bases had no gene match. The CDR3 DNA reads TGTGCCAGCAGCTTATTCAACCAGGGACTAGCGGGAGGTGCCAATGAGCAGTTCTTC. It translates to CASSLFNQGLAGGANEQFF.

This rearrangement joins TRBV27 to TRBJ1-5; D remains unclear. V lost 4 bases, J lost 11 bases, and 24 bases lay in between. The CDR3 extends over 16 amino acids. CDR1 MNHEY and CDR2 SMNVEV come from the germline V gene (reference sequence). CDR3: CASSSILRRVGSAQHF. The CDR3 DNA is TGTGCCAGCAGTTCAATACTTCGACGGGTGGGGTCAGCCCAGCATTTT.

J is TRBJ1-1 and V is TRBV6-4; possibly TRBD1 for D (6 bases). Germline lookup yields CDR1 MRHNA and CDR2 SNTAGT. The CDR3 is 14 amino acids. V dropped 3 bases and J dropped 4 bases, with 12 bases sitting between them. The CDR3 DNA reads TGTGCCAGCAGTGAGAGGGAGGGGGTCACTGAAGCTTTCTTT. Its translation: CASSEREGVTEAFF.

This rearrangement joins TRBV24-1 to TRBJ1-2, with D possibly TRBD1 on 5 matching bases. The CDR3 is 14 amino acids. Trimming shortened V by 1 base and J by 4 bases, and 9 bases separated the two germline ends. CDR1 and CDR2 (germline): KGHDR, SFDVKD. CDR3 sequence: CATSDFRDPYGYTF. CDR3 DNA sequence: TGTGCCACCAGTGATTTTAGGGACCCCTATGGCTACACCTTC.

The rearrangement uses TRBV5-1 and TRBJ1-4; TRBD1 agrees at 8 bases. This CDR3 is built from 15 residues. With V trimmed by 4 bases and J by 3 bases, 5 bases remained unmatched. Germline loops: CDR1 SGHRS, CDR2 YFSETQ. This chain's CDR3 is CASSPTGAPNEKLFF. The CDR3 nucleotides read TGCGCCAGCAGCCCGACAGGGGCACCTAATGAAAAACTGTTTTTT. Looking up the rest from reference TRBV5-1 and TRBJ1-4 gives the full variable domain: KAGVTQTPRYLIKTRGQQVTLSCSPISGHRSVSWYQQTPGQGLQFLFEYFSETQRNKGNFPGRFSGRQFSNSRSEMNVSTLELGDSALYLCASSPTGAPNEKLFFGSGTQLSVL.